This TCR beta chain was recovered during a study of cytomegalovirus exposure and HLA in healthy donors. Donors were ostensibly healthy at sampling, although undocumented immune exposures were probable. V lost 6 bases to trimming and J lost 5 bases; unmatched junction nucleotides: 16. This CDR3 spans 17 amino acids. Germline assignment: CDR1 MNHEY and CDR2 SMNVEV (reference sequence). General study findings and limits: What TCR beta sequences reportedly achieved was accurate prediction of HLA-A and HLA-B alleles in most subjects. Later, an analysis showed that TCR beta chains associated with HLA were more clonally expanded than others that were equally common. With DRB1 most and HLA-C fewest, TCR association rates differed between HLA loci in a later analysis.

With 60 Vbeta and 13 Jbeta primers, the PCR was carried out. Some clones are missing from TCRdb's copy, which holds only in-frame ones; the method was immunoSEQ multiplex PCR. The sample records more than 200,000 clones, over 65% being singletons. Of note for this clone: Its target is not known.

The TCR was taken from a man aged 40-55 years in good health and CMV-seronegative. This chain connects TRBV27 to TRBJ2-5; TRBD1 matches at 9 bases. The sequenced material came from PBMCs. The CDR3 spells CASSPRGDREVLETQYF. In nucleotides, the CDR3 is TGTGCCAGCAGCCCCAGGGGGGACAGGGAAGTTTTGGAGACCCAGTACTTC.